What follows are 3 T cell receptor beta chains derived from one specimen sequenced in a study of metastatic and nonmetastatic thyroid tumors. TCRdb re-analyzed the PCR reads through MiXCR. The data hold around 15,000 clones, with approximately 23% observed a single time. Treatment of any kind had been given to no patient before thyroid surgery. The sequenced material came from tumor tissue. The receptors shown here come from a female donor with papillary thyroid cancer or a benign thyroid nodule (not recorded which). Some clones in this sample may be carry-over from other donors' samples.

The chain carries TRBV19 and TRBJ2-7, with 7 bases that match TRBD1. This CDR3 contains 14 residues. The V segment lost 9 bases and the J segment 0 bases; nucleotides outside the gene matches: 8. Germline V gene lookup returns CDR1 LNHDA and CDR2 SQIVND (reference sequence). CDR3 sequence (DNA): TGTGCCAGCACCGGACAGGTGGGCTCCTACGAGCAGTACTTC. Protein sequence: CASTGQVGSYEQYF.

This clone is judged medium-sized. The V and J genes are TRBV6-4 and TRBJ1-1; no definite D call. Germline-derived CDR1 and CDR2 are MRHNA and SNTAGT. Trimming cost V 6 bases and J 2 bases, with 10 bases left between them. The CDR3 loop spans 13 amino acids. Here the CDR3 DNA reads TGTGCCAGCAGCCACAAGATAAACACTGAAGCTTTCTTT. The encoded protein is CASSHKINTEAFF.

This clone was seen at least ten times. This chain connects TRBV20-1 to TRBJ2-5; TRBD2 agrees at 8 bases. The germline V gene has CDR1 DFQATT and CDR2 SNEGSKA (reference sequence). This CDR3 has 12 amino acids. Unmatched junction bases numbered 4, after V lost 5 bases and J lost 5 bases. The CDR3 DNA sequence: TGCAGTGCTGTTCGGGGGGGGGAGACCCAGTACTTC. Translating gives CSAVRGGETQYF.